What follows are 15 T cell receptor beta chains derived from one specimen sequenced in a study of glioma-infiltrating T cells. The iRepertoire nested amplicon-rescue multiplex PCR amplified TCR alpha and beta CDR3s from RNA. One entry per CDR3 protein, called by TCRdb with MiXCR from the multiplex PCR reads. The data show about 380,000 distinct CDR3 sequences, with 41% seen just once and about 12% held by the top ten. The sequenced material came from glioma tissue, nonneoplastic brain tissue, or PBMCs (not recorded which). The receptor set was obtained from a human donor with low-grade glioma or glioblastoma, undergoing nonglioma brain surgery, or in good health (not recorded which).

This clonotype was detected a few times. This chain connects TRBV7-2 to TRBJ2-5, with D possibly being TRBD1 (6 bases). Trimming removed 3 bases at V and 1 base at J, with 9 bases between. Germline CDR1 is SGHTA and CDR2 is FQGNSA. The length of the CDR3 is 14 residues. The CDR3 protein is CASSLQGGQETQYF. The CDR3 DNA sequence: TGTGCCAGCAGCTTGCAAGGGGGCCAAGAGACCCAGTACTTC.

V gene TRBV6-1 combines with J gene TRBJ2-3; the D gene is possibly TRBD2 (5 bases). Trimming took off 2 bases at V and 4 bases at J, with 22 bases between the two ends. The CDR3 has 18 residues. The germline V gene has CDR1 MNHNS and CDR2 SASEGT. In DNA form, the CDR3 reads TGTGCCAGCAGTGAATCGCCCCCGACTATTATAATGTCAGATACGCAGTATTTT. This gives the protein CASSESPPTIIMSDTQYF.

The rearrangement uses TRBV19 and TRBJ1-5; D is unresolved. Trimming took off 6 bases at V and 2 bases at J, with 11 bases between the two ends. This CDR3 contains 14 residues. Looked up from germline, CDR1 is LNHDA and CDR2 is SQIVND (reference sequence). The CDR3 nucleotides read TGTGCCAGTAGCGCCGTCGCGGGCAATCAGCCCCAGCATTTT. Protein product: CASSAVAGNQPQHF. Combining the CDR3 with reference TRBV19 and TRBJ1-5 gives the whole variable domain DGGITQSPKYLFRKEGQNVTLSCEQNLNHDAMYWYRQDPGQGLRLIYYSQIVNDFQKGDIAEGYSVSREKKESFPLTVTSAQKNPTAFYLCASSAVAGNQPQHFGDGTRLSIL.

V and J are TRBV11-2 and TRBJ2-3, with D possibly being TRBD2 (5 bases). In germline, CDR1 is SGHAT, CDR2 FQNNGV. Trimming stripped 6 bases from V and 3 bases from J, with 13 bases between. This CDR3 has 14 residues. CDR3 sequence reads: CASRQGPGTDTQYF. CDR3 nucleotide sequence: TGTGCCAGCAGACAAGGACCGGGGACAGATACGCAGTATTTT.

There are a few counts of this clonotype. The rearrangement uses TRBV10-3 and TRBJ1-5; 9 bases fit TRBD1. V was clipped by 4 bases and J by 6 bases; unmatched bases: 4. Germline CDR1 and CDR2: ENHRY and SYGVKD. This CDR3 is built from 14 residues. CDR3: CAISGDRVGQPQHF. The CDR3, as DNA: TGTGCCATCAGTGGGGACAGGGTTGGTCAGCCCCAGCATTTT.

This clonotype was found many times. The chain has TRBV20-1 and TRBJ1-1, with D hard to call. The CDR3 spans 11 residues. Trimming left V 6 bases short and J 6 bases short, with 11 bases between. Germline values: CDR1 DFQATT, CDR2 SNEGSKA (reference sequence). The CDR3 bases are TGCAGTGCCCGACTTGGCGCTGAAGCTTTCTTT. It specifies CSARLGAEAFF.

This sequence joins TRBV2 and TRBJ2-7; the D gene is possibly TRBD1 (6 bases). The V gene lost 2 bases and the J gene lost 1 base, with 12 bases spanning the gap. The CDR3 spans 15 residues. CDR1 is SNHLY, CDR2 FYNNEI, per germline. The CDR3 nucleotides read TGTGCCAGCAGTGAAACCAGGGGATTTTCCTACGAGCAGTACTTC. Residues: CASSETRGFSYEQYF.

This clonotype was seen repeatedly, ten times or more. The chain joins TRBV20-1 to TRBJ1-1; D not certain. CDR3 size: 13 residues. The V end was cut by 3 bases, the J end by 8 bases, with 16 bases between. CDR1 and CDR2 from the germline V gene are DFQATT and SNEGSKA (reference sequence). In DNA, the CDR3 is TGCAGTGCTAGTTGGGAACCCCGCGACGAAGCTTTCTTT. Residues: CSASWEPRDEAFF.

On this clonotype itself: A read error may be the cause here, since a much bigger clone is one base away. The V and J genes are TRBV6-6 and TRBJ2-7; no reliable D call. Between the trimmed V and J ends, which lost 5 bases and 7 bases, there was a span of 18 bases. There are 14 residues in the CDR3. CDR1 and CDR2 (germline): MNHNY, SVGAGI (reference sequence). The CDR3 is CASSDGGRSQEQYF. Here the CDR3 DNA reads TGTGCCAGCAGTGATGGTGGCAGGTCCCAGGAGCAGTACTTC.

With regard to this clonotype: This could be a read error, since a much larger clone is one nucleotide away. The gene calls are TRBV6-1 and TRBJ2-1; D possibly corresponds to TRBD2 (6 bases). The V and J ends lost 5 bases and 9 bases respectively, with 23 bases between them. Germline V gene data show CDR1 as MNHNS and CDR2 as SASEGT. The CDR3 loop spans 16 amino acids. DNA for the CDR3: TGTGCCAGCAGTACCATTGCATTCGGAGGGCCGGGTGAGCAGTTCTTC. As protein: CASSTIAFGGPGEQFF.

The gene calls are TRBV25-1 and TRBJ2-5, with D hard to call. The CDR3 length is 13 residues. Germline CDR1 MGHDK, CDR2 SYGVNS. Trimming left V 5 bases short and J 4 bases short, with 11 bases between. The CDR3 loop is CASSTGYRETQYF. In DNA, the CDR3 is TGTGCCAGCAGTACCGGATACCGAGAGACCCAGTACTTC.

Comments on this clonotype: A much larger clone differs from this one at a single base, so this may be a read error. This chain joins TRBV7-9 and TRBJ2-7; TRBD2 matches at 10 bases. The CDR3 extends over 17 amino acids. Germline-derived CDR1 and CDR2 are SEHNR and FQNEAQ (reference sequence). J gave up 5 bases and V 7 bases, and 17 bases lay outside the gene matches. The CDR3 DNA sequence: TGTGCCAGCAATTACTCGAAGTTTGCTAGCGGGAGCCACGAGCAGTACTTC. This gives the protein CASNYSKFASGSHEQYF.

This clonotype was counted a few times. The V gene is TRBV6-2 or TRBV6-3, the J gene TRBJ1-5; 9 bases are shared with TRBD1. Trimming took 8 bases from V and 3 from J; bases not matched to a gene: 11. This CDR3 comprises 16 residues. Germline loops: CDR1 MNHEY, CDR2 SVGEGT. The CDR3 DNA is TGTGCCAGCGGTCGATCCGGGACAGGGTACAATCAGCCCCAGCATTTT. Protein: CASGRSGTGYNQPQHF.

This clonotype was seen many times. The gene calls are TRBV6-5 and TRBJ1-1; no clear D. There are 14 residues in the CDR3. Per germline, CDR1 MNHEY and CDR2 SVGAGI. V was trimmed by 2 bases and J by 1 base, leaving 8 bases between them. The CDR3, as DNA: TGTGCCAGCAGTTACCTCGGGCAGAACACTGAAGCTTTCTTT. Its protein product is CASSYLGQNTEAFF.

V and J are TRBV29-1 and TRBJ2-1, with 10 nucleotides matching TRBD1. CDR3 size: 13 residues. The ends lost 3 bases at V and 4 bases at J; junction bases unmatched: 0. Germline V gene lookup returns CDR1 SQVTM and CDR2 ANQGSEA. In nucleotides, the CDR3 is TGCAGCGTTGAGGACAGGGGGTACAATGAGCAGTTCTTC. Translated, it gives CSVEDRGYNEQFF.